The clone carrying this T cell receptor (beta chain) appeared a few times. The antigen is unknown. Trimming cost V 4 bases and J 4 bases, with 11 bases left between them. Germline V gene sequence: CDR1 SGHNT, CDR2 YYREEE (reference sequence). The CDR3 spans 13 residues. These data belong to a study of T-cell memory formation after mild COVID-19. Study details: Largely donor-specific sequence clusters came from a couple of donors.

Study-wide results and limits: Mainly in CM and EM were contracting CD4+ clones; CD8+ were in EMRA. Later expanders leaned toward CD4+, whereas clones contracting from day 15 to 85 were balanced CD4/CD8.

TCR alpha and TCR beta cDNA libraries with sample barcodes and UMIs came from 5'RACE using constant-segment primers. TCRdb re-analysed the 5' RACE reads in MiXCR, keeping a single row per CDR3 protein. Among around 310,000 distinct CDR3 sequences listed, about 13% were seen once. Sequenced input: PBMCs or a T cell subset sorted from them (not recorded which). This chain connects TRBV5-4 to TRBJ2-5, with D unresolved. The TCR was taken from a man aged 18 to 35 who had mild COVID-19 (a few samples of this study predate the infection). Cell type and time point are not known. Here the CDR3 DNA reads TGTGCCAGCAGCCACGAACTTACAGAGACCCAGTACTTC. Its translation is CASSHELTETQYF.